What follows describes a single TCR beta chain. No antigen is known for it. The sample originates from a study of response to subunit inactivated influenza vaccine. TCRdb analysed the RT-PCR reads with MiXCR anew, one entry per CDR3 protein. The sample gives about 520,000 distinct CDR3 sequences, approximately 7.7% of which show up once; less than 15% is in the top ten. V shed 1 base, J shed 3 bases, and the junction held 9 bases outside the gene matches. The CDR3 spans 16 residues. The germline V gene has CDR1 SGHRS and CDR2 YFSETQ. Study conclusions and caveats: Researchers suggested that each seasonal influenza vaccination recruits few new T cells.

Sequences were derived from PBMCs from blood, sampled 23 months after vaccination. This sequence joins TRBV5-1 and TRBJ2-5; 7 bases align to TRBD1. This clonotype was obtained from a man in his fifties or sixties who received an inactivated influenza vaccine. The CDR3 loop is CASSLMGNRGEETQYF. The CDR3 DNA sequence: TGCGCCAGCAGCTTGATGGGCAACAGGGGAGAAGAGACCCAGTACTTC.